These T cell receptor beta chains were read from a single sample in a study of blood T cell repertoires in COVID-19. TCRdb's table, derived via immunoSEQ multiplex PCR, lists solely in-frame clones and lacks some. The table shows some 70,000 clones, with 75% to 90% occurring only once. Material for sequencing was peripheral blood. These receptors all come from a man aged 45-65 years with active COVID-19. CDR3s include the opening cysteine and the closing phenylalanine or tryptophan. The D gene is left open where the match is weak. Part of the rows lack a size; the others show once, few, many or a class for expanded clones.

>TRBV5-1|18|TRBJ1-1|-|TRBD1
CASSWGQGTGLRDTEAFF
TGCGCCAGCAGCTGGGGACAAGGGACAGGATTAAGGGACACTGAAGCTTTCTTT
>TRBV27|16|TRBJ2-3|-|-
CASSLRFGRFTDTQYF
TGTGCCAGCAGCCTACGGTTTGGGCGATTCACAGATACGCAGTATTTT
>TRBV4-3|16|TRBJ2-7|once|TRBD2
CASSQGASGGSYEQYF
TGCGCCAGCAGCCAAGGGGCTAGCGGGGGCTCCTACGAGCAGTACTTC
>TRBV6-5|13|TRBJ2-5|-|-
CASREGALETQYF
TGTGCCAGCAGGGAGGGGGCATTAGAGACCCAGTACTTC
>TRBV7-8|15|TRBJ1-1|once|TRBD1
CASSLGGQVGEEAFF
TGTGCCAGCAGCTTAGGGGGACAGGTCGGAGAGGAGGCTTTCTTT
>TRBV4-2|14|TRBJ2-1|-|-
CASSQDNSNNEQFF
TGTGCCAGCAGCCAAGATAACAGTAACAATGAGCAGTTCTTC
>TRBV20-1|14|TRBJ2-1|-|-
CSASKQGKYNEQFF
TGCAGTGCTAGTAAGCAGGGCAAATACAATGAGCAGTTCTTC
>TRBV5-4|17|TRBJ2-6|once|TRBD1
CASMPGQGISGANVLTF
TGTGCCAGCATGCCGGGACAGGGGATCTCTGGGGCCAACGTCCTGACTTTC
>TRBV19|16|TRBJ2-1|-|TRBD1
CASSVITGGSYNEQFF
TGTGCCAGTAGTGTCATAACAGGGGGGTCCTACAATGAGCAGTTCTTC
>TRBV6-5|13|TRBJ1-1|-|TRBD1
CASSTDRGTEAFF
TGTGCCAGCAGTACGGACAGGGGCACTGAAGCTTTCTTT
>TRBV5-8|13|TRBJ1-2|-|-
CASSIRVGYGYTF
TGTGCCAGCAGCATCAGGGTGGGGTATGGCTACACCTTC
>TRBV19|15|TRBJ1-5|-|-
CASSSGEASNQPQHF
TGTGCCAGTAGCTCAGGTGAAGCTAGCAATCAGCCCCAGCATTTT
>TRBV3-1/TRBV3-2|16|TRBJ1-4|once|-
CASSQGPGGVLEKLFF
TGTGCCAGCAGCCAAGGGCCGGGGGGGGTTCTTGAAAAACTGTTTTTT
>TRBV28|15|TRBJ1-5|-|TRBD1
CASSFTQGANQPQHF
TGTGCCAGCAGTTTTACACAGGGGGCTAATCAGCCCCAGCATTTT
>TRBV28|14|TRBJ2-5|-|TRBD1
CASSLGGQGGTQYF
TGTGCCAGCAGTTTGGGTGGACAGGGGGGGACCCAGTACTTC
>TRBV5-1|12|TRBJ2-5|-|-
CASSPSQETQYF
TGCGCCAGCAGCCCATCCCAAGAGACCCAGTACTTC
>TRBV28|16|TRBJ1-1|-|TRBD1
CASSFKQGSPETEAFF
TGTGCCAGCAGTTTTAAACAGGGGAGTCCGGAGACTGAAGCTTTCTTT
>TRBV10-2|14|TRBJ1-1|-|TRBD1
CASSEWDRGSEAFF
TGCGCCAGCAGTGAATGGGACAGGGGGTCTGAAGCTTTCTTT
>TRBV9|16|TRBJ2-7|-|-
CASSGNPQISTYEQYF
TGTGCCAGCAGCGGAAATCCCCAGATTTCAACCTACGAGCAGTACTTC
>TRBV28|15|TRBJ2-7|-|TRBD2
CASSSAGGGSYEQYF
TGTGCCAGCAGCTCGGCGGGGGGAGGCTCCTACGAGCAGTACTTC
>TRBV6-2/TRBV6-3|16|TRBJ2-2|-|TRBD1
CASSYSAGGRTGELFF
TGTGCCAGCAGTTACTCGGCAGGGGGCCGGACCGGGGAGCTGTTTTTT
>TRBV4-1|22|TRBJ2-2|-|TRBD1
CASSQERLRGTGPRLVTGELFF
TGCGCCAGCAGCCAAGAGAGGTTGAGAGGGACAGGTCCCCGCTTGGTCACCGGGGAGCTGTTTTTT
>TRBV4-3|14|TRBJ1-1|-|-
CASSQGQGISEAFF
TGCGCCAGCAGCCAAGGCCAGGGGATTAGTGAAGCTTTCTTT
>TRBV28|12|TRBJ1-1|-|-
CASMIRGAEAFF
TGTGCCAGCATGATACGCGGAGCTGAAGCTTTCTTT
>TRBV6-2/TRBV6-3|12|TRBJ2-7|-|-
CASSRTAYEQYF
TGTGCCAGCAGCCGGACAGCCTACGAGCAGTACTTC
>TRBV7-2|16|TRBJ1-4|-|-
CASSLGGTATNEKLFF
TGTGCCAGCAGCTTGGGGGGGACCGCAACTAATGAAAAACTGTTTTTT
>TRBV7-9|14|TRBJ2-3|-|-
CASSLVPGEDTQYF
TGTGCCAGCAGCTTAGTTCCGGGGGAGGATACGCAGTATTTT
>TRBV10-3|13|TRBJ1-3|-|TRBD1
CATSLTGADTIYF
TGTGCCACCTCCTTGACAGGGGCGGACACCATATATTTT
>TRBV19|22|TRBJ2-1|-|-
CASSIVKGGRTRTGTDYNEQFF
TGTGCCAGTAGTATTGTTAAGGGGGGCCGAACCCGAACCGGGACAGATTACAATGAGCAGTTCTTC
>TRBV6-5|14|TRBJ1-1|-|-
CASSSPDRTTEAFF
TGTGCCAGCAGTTCCCCTGACAGGACCACTGAAGCTTTCTTT
>TRBV11-2|17|TRBJ2-7|once|TRBD2
CASSLGSGSPEPYEQYF
TGTGCCAGCAGCTTAGGGAGCGGGAGCCCGGAACCCTACGAGCAGTACTTC